These 12 T cell receptor beta chains were sequenced from one sample in a study of T-cell reconstitution after alpha-beta-depleted transplantation in children. This sample's TCRbeta library carried unique molecular identifier barcodes. TCRdb reprocessed the PCR reads with MiXCR, giving one entry per CDR3 protein. The sample lists 400,000 to 450,000 distinct CDR3 sequences; over 40% were seen once. The sequencing here drew on PBMCs, taken before TCRalphabeta/CD19-depleted stem cell transplant. These receptor sequences come from a girl aged 2-15 years with aplastic anemia, due to receive a stem cell transplant.

This clonotype came up many times. The chain has TRBV27 and TRBJ2-7; 13 nucleotides line up with TRBD2. The germline gives CDR1 MNHEY, CDR2 SMNVEV (reference sequence). V lost 6 bases to trimming and J lost 2 bases; unmatched junction nucleotides: 1. The CDR3 consists of 14 residues. In nucleotides, the CDR3 is TGTGCCAGCAGACTAGCGGGAGGGCCCTACGAGCAGTACTTC. Translation gives CASRLAGGPYEQYF.

This chain uses TRBV20-1 with TRBJ2-7; 10 bases map to TRBD2. Germline assignment: CDR1 DFQATT and CDR2 SNEGSKA (reference sequence). J lost 3 bases, V lost 2 bases, and 4 bases had no gene match. This CDR3 comprises 14 residues. CDR3 residues: CSARPAGGLYEQYF. In nucleotides, the CDR3 is TGCAGTGCTAGACCAGCGGGGGGGCTCTACGAGCAGTACTTC.

This clonotype was counted ten times or more. This rearrangement joins TRBV20-1 to TRBJ2-4; 8 bases fit TRBD2. CDR1 and CDR2 (germline): DFQATT, SNEGSKA (reference sequence). The CDR3 runs to 14 residues. The CDR3 spells CSQYPGLGSNIQYF. Here the CDR3 DNA reads TGCAGCCAATACCCGGGACTAGGATCCAACATTCAGTACTTC.

Concerning this clonotype: This sequence may be a read error, since a much larger clone differs from it by one base. V gene TRBV7-9 combines with J gene TRBJ2-1, with D perhaps matching TRBD1 or TRBD2 (6 bases each). There are 13 residues in the CDR3. Looked up from germline, CDR1 is SEHNR and CDR2 is FQNEAQ (reference sequence). The CDR3 reads CASSRGQWPEHFF. CDR3 in DNA: TGTGCCAGCAGCCGGGGGCAGTGGCCCGAGCATTTCTTC.

The V and J genes are TRBV5-1 and TRBJ1-3; D perhaps matches TRBD1 (6 bases). The CDR3 runs 17 residues. The germline V gene encodes CDR1 SGHRS and CDR2 YFSETQ. Trimming stripped 3 bases from V and 2 bases from J, with 18 bases between. CDR3 DNA: TGCGCCAGCAGCTCGTACGGGACAACCGCCACTGGAAACACCATATATTTT. Translation: CASSSYGTTATGNTIYF.

V is TRBV20-1 and J is TRBJ1-1; 9 bases are shared with TRBD1. From germline, CDR1 is DFQATT and CDR2 SNEGSKA (reference sequence). V shed 5 bases, J shed 2 bases, and the junction held 12 bases outside the gene matches. The CDR3 spans 16 residues. The CDR3 DNA follows: TGCAGTGCTCAGACAGGGGGAGCTTACGCAAACACTGAAGCTTTCTTT. Its translation is CSAQTGGAYANTEAFF.

The chain combines TRBV7-2 with TRBJ1-4; D ambiguous. V was pared by 4 bases and J by 8 bases, with 11 bases between. Germline lookup yields CDR1 SGHTA and CDR2 FQGNSA. There are 13 residues in the CDR3. CDR3 in DNA: TGTGCCAGCAGCTCCTACCTGGAAGAAAAACTGTTTTTT. It encodes CASSSYLEEKLFF. The entire variable domain, with the rest obtained from reference TRBV7-2 and TRBJ1-4, is as follows: GAGVSQSPSNKVTEKGKDVELRCDPISGHTALYWYRQSLGQGLEFLIYFQGNSAPDKSGLPSDRFSAERTGGSVSTLTIQRTQQEDSAVYLCASSSYLEEKLFFGSGTQLSVL.

V and J are TRBV11-2 and TRBJ2-5; 13 bases agree with TRBD2. This CDR3 spans 18 amino acids. CDR1 is SGHAT, CDR2 FQNNGV, per germline. Germline trimming cut 3 bases from V and 3 bases from J; bases unmatched to any gene: 10. Here the CDR3 DNA reads TGTGCCAGCAGCTTGGACATCAGGACTAGCGGGGGAGAAGAGACCCAGTACTTC. Translating it yields CASSLDIRTSGGEETQYF.

CDR3 loop: CSVDTPGTDTQYF. DNA of the CDR3: TGCAGTGTTGACACCCCGGGCACAGATACGCAGTATTTT. The V gene is TRBV20-1, the J gene TRBJ2-3; D call uncertain. Trimming took 7 bases from V and 1 from J, leaving 12 bases between them. Germline V gene lookup returns CDR1 DFQATT and CDR2 SNEGSKA (reference sequence). The length of the CDR3 is 13 residues.

This clonotype was counted only a few times. The chain couples TRBV20-1 to TRBJ2-7, with a weak D call TRBD1 (6 bases). The CDR3 spans 15 residues. Germline-derived CDR1 and CDR2 are DFQATT and SNEGSKA (reference sequence). V was clipped by 0 bases and J by 4 bases, with 16 bases between them. The CDR3 is CSARDPSRGPYEQYF. The CDR3 DNA reads as TGCAGTGCTAGAGATCCCAGCAGGGGTCCTTACGAGCAGTACTTC.

The CDR3 DNA reads TGCAGTGCTACAGATCCGGGACAGGGGACAGAGACCCAGTACTTC. Its translation: CSATDPGQGTETQYF. The chain couples TRBV20-1 to TRBJ2-5; 10 bases align to TRBD1. The V gene end was trimmed by 4 bases and the J gene end by 4 bases; junction bases not matched to a gene: 9. Per germline, CDR1 DFQATT and CDR2 SNEGSKA (reference sequence). The CDR3 runs to 15 residues.

This chain connects TRBV12-3 or TRBV12-4 to TRBJ2-3; D might be TRBD1 (5 bases). V lost 4 bases, J lost 13 bases, and 12 bases lay in between. CDR3 length: 11 residues. The DNA of the CDR3 is TGTGCCAGCAGTTCAGGCCAGGGCGAGTATTTT. It specifies CASSSGQGEYF.